Presented here are 9 T cell receptor beta chains from one specimen sequenced in a study of identical twins. From the 5' RACE reads, TCRdb called clonotypes with MiXCR, one entry per CDR3 protein. The sample consists of under 250,000 distinct CDR3 sequences, roughly 7.5% of them appearing once. This sample was also put to use in a study of yellow fever vaccine responses in identical twins.

The specimen was memory (CD45RO+) T cells sorted from blood. The receptor set was obtained from a young woman in good health.

The table lists this clonotype with a count of one. The rearrangement uses TRBV20-1 and TRBJ2-4, with D possibly called TRBD1 or TRBD2 (5 bases each). The CDR3 has 13 residues. The ends were cut back, 6 bases at V and 4 bases at J, with 13 bases in the middle. Germline CDR1 reads DFQATT; CDR2 reads SNEGSKA (reference sequence). This CDR3 reads CSATGTAKNIQYF. The DNA of the CDR3 is TGCAGTGCCACCGGGACGGCAAAAAACATTCAGTACTTC.

This clonotype came up a few times. V usage is TRBV7-2 and J usage is TRBJ2-1, with 13 bases that match TRBD2. The V gene's germline CDR1 is SGHTA and CDR2 FQGNSA. This CDR3 contains 16 residues. J gave up 3 bases and V 5 bases, and 4 bases lay outside the gene matches. CDR3 amino acids: CASSPRTSGSYNEQFF. For the CDR3, the DNA is TGTGCCAGCAGCCCCCGGACTAGCGGGAGCTACAATGAGCAGTTCTTC.

This clonotype has ten or more counts. The genes are TRBV6-4 and TRBJ2-6, with D maybe TRBD2 (6 bases). The V end was cut by 6 bases, the J end by 0 bases, with 21 bases between. Germline V CDR1 and CDR2: MRHNA, SNTAGT. The CDR3 runs 19 residues. The CDR3, as DNA: TGTGCCAGCAGACCCGGGGGACTTGGGTCTTTCTCTGGGGCCAACGTCCTGACTTTC. Translation gives CASRPGGLGSFSGANVLTF.

The sample holds a few counts of this clonotype. The chain carries TRBV29-1 and TRBJ1-2; 9 bases line up with TRBD1. J lost 2 bases, V lost 3 bases, and 1 base had no gene match. The CDR3 has 13 amino acids. CDR1 is SQVTM, CDR2 ANQGSEA, per germline. The CDR3 loop reads CSVEGQGNYGYTF. As DNA, the CDR3 is TGCAGCGTTGAGGGACAGGGAAACTATGGCTACACCTTC.

The V and J genes are TRBV2 and TRBJ2-1; D remains unclear. This CDR3 contains 15 residues. Germline V gene sequence: CDR1 SNHLY, CDR2 FYNNEI. Trimming shortened V by 8 bases and J by 2 bases, and 16 bases separated the two germline ends. CDR3 nucleotide sequence: TGTGCCAGCGTCGCGGAGTCAAGCCCCTACAATGAGCAGTTCTTC. Translating it yields CASVAESSPYNEQFF.

The chain recombines TRBV7-9 with TRBJ1-5; tentatively, D is TRBD1 (5 bases). V shed 4 bases and J shed 4 bases, with 14 bases lying between them. Germline CDR1 reads SEHNR; CDR2 reads FQNEAQ (reference sequence). The CDR3 is 15 amino acids. CDR3 protein: CASSSGGSPNQPQHF. The CDR3 nucleotides are TGTGCCAGCAGCTCCGGGGGTAGCCCTAATCAGCCCCAGCATTTT.

A few counts support this clonotype. The rearrangement joins TRBV5-4 to TRBJ2-5; D is perhaps TRBD2 (6 bases). In germline, CDR1 is SGHNT, CDR2 YYREEE (reference sequence). This CDR3 contains 14 residues. Trimming took off 0 bases at V and 4 bases at J, with 10 bases between the two ends. The CDR3 spells CASSLVGGAETQYF. The CDR3 bases are TGTGCCAGCAGCTTGGTCGGGGGTGCAGAGACCCAGTACTTC.

There are many counts of this clonotype. The chain carries TRBV27 and TRBJ2-5; 9 bases are a match to TRBD2. V shed 5 bases and J 3 bases; nucleotides not matched to a gene: 4. This CDR3 has 14 amino acids. Germline V lookup: CDR1 MNHEY, CDR2 SMNVEV (reference sequence). This CDR3 reads CASSLAGSKETQYF. The CDR3 DNA reads as TGTGCCAGCAGTCTAGCGGGAAGTAAAGAGACCCAGTACTTC.

This clonotype was seen a few times. The J gene is TRBJ1-6, the V gene TRBV6-1, with D perhaps TRBD1 (5 bases). Germline V gene lookup returns CDR1 MNHNS and CDR2 SASEGT. The V gene lost 6 bases and the J gene lost 6 bases, with 15 bases spanning the gap. The CDR3 is made up of 15 amino acids. Here the CDR3 DNA reads TGTGCCAGCAGCCTACGAGGGACGGTTAATTCACCCCTCCACTTT. This translates into CASSLRGTVNSPLHF.